The clone carrying this TCR beta chain showed up just a few times. The assay was immunoSEQ multiplex PCR, and TCRdb's table has in-frame clones only and misses some. The sample includes some 290,000 clones, approximately 87% of them seen just once. This record comes from a study of blood T cell repertoires in COVID-19. Study information: Both acute and convalescent COVID-19 samples were obtained from the United States, Italy and Spain.

From germline, CDR1 is SGHKS and CDR2 YYEKEE (reference sequence). The germline V and J ends were trimmed by 0 bases and 7 bases, with 7 bases remaining between them. This CDR3 region has 12 residues. The source of this sequence is a man aged 55 to 69 who had recovered from COVID-19. The source material was peripheral blood. The chain carries TRBV5-5 and TRBJ1-1; possible D gene TRBD1, 5 bases. CDR3 in amino acids: CASSLGDSEAFF. In nucleotides, the CDR3 is TGTGCCAGCAGCTTGGGTGACAGTGAAGCTTTCTTT.